One T cell receptor (beta chain) is described in this entry. This record belongs to a study of shared clonotypes between healthy human individuals. Per the germline V gene, CDR1 is SQVTM and CDR2 is ANQGSEA. The V gene lost 5 bases and the J gene lost 1 base, with 8 bases spanning the gap. The CDR3 sequence is 12 residues long. Produced via immunoSEQ multiplex PCR; TCRdb's table is partial and in-frame only. The sample has more than 2 million clones; roughly 94% are singletons. This chain joins TRBV29-1 and TRBJ1-1, with a weak D call TRBD1 (6 bases). The receptor comes from a man aged 18 to 30 in good health. Sequenced: naive CD4+ T cells sorted from blood. As for subset: CD45RA+ positively selected. The CDR3 loop reads CSVIQGNTEAFF. The CDR3 nucleotides read TGCAGCGTTATACAGGGGAACACTGAAGCTTTCTTT.